A selection of T cell receptor beta chains follows, all from one sample in a study of neurological immune-mediated disorders. Each CDR3 protein is one row after TCRdb ran MiXCR on the 5' RACE reads. Of 45,000 to 50,000 distinct CDR3 sequences listed, roughly 4.4% are singletons. The sample consisted of PBMCs. The receptors originated from a woman aged 55-69 years with multiple sclerosis. The CDR3 runs from the conserved cysteine through the conserved F or W. D genes are given only for firm matches. Only part of the rows carry a size: once, few, many, or a class if the clone is expanded.

clone_size	v_call	d_call	j_call	cdr3_aa	cdr3_nt
many	TRBV28	NA	TRBJ2-3	CASSFMGDTQYF	TGTGCCAGCAGTTTCATGGGGGATACGCAGTATTTT
many	TRBV20-1	TRBD2	TRBJ2-2	CSARDPYSGGPNTGELFF	TGCAGTGCTAGAGATCCTTATAGCGGGGGACCGAACACCGGGGAGCTGTTTTTT
few	TRBV3-1	NA	TRBJ2-1	CASSPAGGQGNEQFF	TGTGCCAGCAGCCCAGCGGGAGGACAGGGCAATGAGCAGTTCTTC
many	TRBV12-3/TRBV12-4	NA	TRBJ2-3	CAINPRRARTDTQYF	TGTGCCATCAATCCCAGGAGGGCCCGCACAGATACGCAGTATTTT
few	TRBV4-3	NA	TRBJ1-5	CASSKKEGSNQPQNF	TGCGCCAGCAGCAAGAAGGAGGGTAGCAATCAGCCCCAGAATTTT
NA	TRBV18	TRBD1	TRBJ1-3	CASSLLAPATGVDTIYF	TGTGCCAGCTCACTTCTCGCCCCCGCGACAGGGGTAGACACCATATATTTT
many	TRBV20-1	NA	TRBJ2-4	CSARGGLAKNIQYF	TGCAGTGCTAGAGGCGGCCTAGCCAAAAACATTCAGTACTTC
NA	TRBV6-6	TRBD1	TRBJ1-3	CAITTGAQSGNTIYF	TGTGCCATCACCACAGGGGCCCAATCTGGAAACACCATATATTTT
many	TRBV10-3	NA	TRBJ2-1	CAISELDGDEQFF	TGTGCCATCAGTGAGTTGGATGGCGATGAGCAGTTCTTC
many	TRBV28	NA	TRBJ2-2	CASSSLNTGELFF	TGTGCCAGCAGTTCCCTGAACACCGGGGAGCTGTTTTTT
many	TRBV20-1	TRBD1	TRBJ2-7	CSAPRGQVHEQYF	TGCAGTGCCCCCCGGGGACAGGTTCACGAGCAGTACTTC
many	TRBV24-1	TRBD2	TRBJ2-1	CATSGPGLATYNEQFF	TGTGCCACCAGTGGCCCGGGACTAGCAACCTACAATGAGCAGTTCTTC
many	TRBV29-1	NA	TRBJ2-5	CSVIGIQETQYF	TGCAGCGTTATCGGGATCCAAGAGACCCAGTACTTC
few	TRBV6-6	NA	TRBJ2-3	CASSQSRGLSTDTQYF	TGTGCCAGCAGTCAAAGCCGGGGGCTCAGCACAGATACGCAGTATTTT
many	TRBV7-2	NA	TRBJ1-5	CASSLAPGSYQPQHF	TGTGCCAGCAGCTTAGCACCGGGCAGTTATCAGCCCCAGCATTTT
many	TRBV7-9	TRBD1	TRBJ1-4	CASSSGGSIEKLFF	TGTGCCAGCAGCTCAGGGGGGTCGATTGAAAAACTGTTTTTT
few	TRBV5-5	NA	TRBJ1-5	CASSPGPTRESNQPQHF	TGTGCCAGCAGCCCGGGCCCGACAAGGGAGAGCAATCAGCCCCAGCATTTT
many	TRBV20-1	TRBD2	TRBJ2-3	CSARGLAEGGDTQYF	TGCAGTGCTAGAGGCCTAGCGGAGGGCGGAGATACGCAGTATTTT